One and the same sample provided the 6 T cell receptor beta chains below, sequenced in a study of T-cell reconstitution after alpha-beta-depleted transplantation in children. Preparing the TCRbeta library involved the use of unique molecular identifiers. TCRdb recomputed calls from the PCR reads with MiXCR, one row per CDR3 protein. Here the sample spans 490,000 or so distinct CDR3 sequences, around 13% being singletons. The source material was PBMCs from the stem cell graft donor, sampled from the stem cell graft. Receptors were obtained from a human donor who donated a stem cell graft to a child with combined immunodeficiency.

The table lists this clonotype with many counts. V usage is TRBV29-1 and J usage is TRBJ2-1; D gene uncertain. The CDR3 length is 15 residues. Trimming left V 3 bases short and J 6 bases short, with 18 bases between. The germline V gene encodes CDR1 SQVTM and CDR2 ANQGSEA. This CDR3 is CSVDNPATGTNEQFF. CDR3 DNA: TGCAGCGTTGACAACCCGGCGACTGGCACCAATGAGCAGTTCTTC.

This clonotype has more than one count but fewer than ten. The chain is built from TRBV12-3 or TRBV12-4 and TRBJ2-7; possibly TRBD1 for D (8 bases). This CDR3 comprises 15 residues. Trimming removed 3 bases at V and 4 bases at J, with 16 bases between. CDR3 nucleotides: TGTGCCAGCAGTTTCCCGACAGGGGAGGGTTACGAGCAGTACTTC. Encoded protein: CASSFPTGEGYEQYF.

At least ten counts were recorded for this clonotype. The chain carries TRBV20-1 and TRBJ2-7; D is possibly TRBD1 or TRBD2 (5 bases each). This CDR3 spans 13 amino acids. Germline V gene lookup returns CDR1 DFQATT and CDR2 SNEGSKA (reference sequence). Deletions cut 1 base from V and 3 bases from J, with 10 bases between. CDR3: CSARVRGLYEQYF. CDR3 sequence (DNA): TGCAGTGCTAGAGTCCGGGGCCTCTACGAGCAGTACTTC.

The chain links TRBV7-9 to TRBJ2-7, with D uncertain. This CDR3 contains 13 residues. Germline V gene sequence: CDR1 SEHNR, CDR2 FQNEAQ (reference sequence). V shed 9 bases and J shed 3 bases, with 15 bases lying between them. The CDR3, as DNA: TGTGCCAGTGGAGCCAGCCGACTCTACGAGCAGTACTTC. Translation gives CASGASRLYEQYF.

The rearrangement links TRBV29-1 to TRBJ1-2, with 7 bases aligning to TRBD1. This CDR3 is 13 amino acids long. In germline, CDR1 is SQVTM, CDR2 ANQGSEA. Unmatched junction bases numbered 8, after V lost 7 bases and J lost 3 bases. The CDR3 is CSDRDSFHYGYTF. The CDR3 bases are TGCAGCGACCGGGACAGCTTTCACTATGGCTACACCTTC.

Many counts were recorded for this clonotype. The chain carries TRBV6-5 and TRBJ1-5, with TRBD1 matching 10 bases. In germline, CDR1 is MNHEY, CDR2 SVGAGI. The CDR3 is 15 residues long. The junction had 6 bases not matched to a gene; V was cut back by 4 bases and J by 6 bases. Written as DNA, the CDR3 is TGTGCCAGCAGTTCCGGGACAGGGGTGGGTCAGCCCCAGCATTTT. It specifies CASSSGTGVGQPQHF.